These T cell receptor beta chains were read from a single sample in a study of a mutant IDH1 vaccine in newly diagnosed glioma. The antigens of these receptors remain unknown. Sequencing used immunoSEQ multiplex PCR; TCRdb keeps in-frame clones, though not all of them. The table includes fewer than 75,000 clones, around 84% detected once. Sequenced here: PBMCs, sampled from a glioma patient whose treatment included an IDH1 peptide vaccine. Receptors were obtained from a woman aged 50 to 65 with glioma. Each CDR3 is given with its conserved first and last residue. Fields, in order: V gene, clone size, J gene, D gene, CDR3 protein, CDR3 DNA. The D gene is left open where the match is weak. A clone size is listed for some rows: how often the clone was seen (once, few, many), or a class if it is expanded.

V: TRBV18
size: NA
J: TRBJ2-7
D: NA
CDR3: CASTRTTEAYEQYF
DNA: TGTGCCAGCACGCGGACGACAGAGGCCTACGAGCAGTACTTC

V: TRBV19
size: NA
J: TRBJ1-2
D: TRBD1
CDR3: CASSIDRGLDYGYTF
DNA: TGTGCCAGTAGTATAGACAGGGGGCTGGACTATGGCTACACCTTC

V: TRBV5-4
size: NA
J: TRBJ1-2
D: NA
CDR3: CASSFLSSRSSAYTF
DNA: TGTGCCAGCAGCTTTTTAAGTAGCAGGAGTTCGGCCTACACCTTC

V: TRBV10-1
size: NA
J: TRBJ2-3
D: NA
CDR3: CASSETGTDTQYF
DNA: TGCGCCAGCAGTGAGACAGGCACAGATACGCAGTATTTT

V: TRBV7-9
size: NA
J: TRBJ2-7
D: NA
CDR3: CASSLVGGPTAYEQYF
DNA: TGTGCCAGCAGCTTGGTAGGCGGCCCCACGGCCTACGAGCAGTACTTC

V: TRBV28
size: NA
J: TRBJ2-7
D: TRBD1
CDR3: CASSLGTGAYEQYF
DNA: TGTGCCAGCAGTTTGGGGACAGGAGCCTACGAGCAGTACTTC

V: TRBV25-1
size: NA
J: TRBJ1-2
D: NA
CDR3: CASNGDNYGYTF
DNA: TGTGCCAGTAACGGGGATAACTATGGCTACACCTTC

V: TRBV19
size: once
J: TRBJ1-2
D: NA
CDR3: CASREGSGLGIRYGYTF
DNA: TGTGCCAGTAGAGAGGGGTCTGGACTTGGAATCCGATATGGCTACACCTTC

V: TRBV5-6
size: NA
J: TRBJ2-7
D: NA
CDR3: CASSLGVGSEQYF
DNA: TGTGCCAGCAGCCTGGGGGTGGGCTCCGAGCAGTACTTC

V: TRBV12-5
size: NA
J: TRBJ2-7
D: TRBD1
CDR3: CASGPSPTHRGQTHEQYF
DNA: TGTGCTAGTGGTCCTTCGCCCACCCACAGGGGGCAAACCCACGAGCAGTACTTC

V: TRBV2
size: NA
J: TRBJ2-1
D: TRBD1
CDR3: CASSDWDRGSNEQFF
DNA: TGTGCCAGCAGTGATTGGGACAGGGGTAGCAATGAGCAGTTCTTC

V: TRBV7-9
size: NA
J: TRBJ2-1
D: NA
CDR3: CASSTGSNEQFF
DNA: TGTGCCAGCAGCACAGGTAGCAATGAGCAGTTCTTC

V: TRBV7-2
size: NA
J: TRBJ1-3
D: NA
CDR3: CASSLIRENTIYF
DNA: TGTGCCAGCAGCTTAATACGCGAAAACACCATATATTTT

V: TRBV5-4
size: NA
J: TRBJ2-3
D: TRBD2
CDR3: CASSLFRAGTTDTQYF
DNA: TGTGCCAGCAGCTTGTTTCGAGCGGGGACCACAGATACGCAGTATTTT

V: TRBV29-1
size: few
J: TRBJ1-1
D: NA
CDR3: CSVGKDGGVGTEAFF
DNA: TGCAGCGTTGGAAAGGACGGGGGGGTGGGGACTGAAGCTTTCTTT

V: TRBV19
size: few
J: TRBJ1-5
D: NA
CDR3: CASSTPSGGEPQHF
DNA: TGTGCCAGTAGTACCCCGAGCGGCGGAGAGCCCCAGCATTTT

V: TRBV19
size: many
J: TRBJ1-5
D: NA
CDR3: CASTGEGDSNQPQHF
DNA: TGTGCCAGTACCGGGGAGGGCGATAGCAATCAGCCCCAGCATTTT

V: TRBV5-6
size: NA
J: TRBJ2-7
D: TRBD2
CDR3: CASIGLAGRSSYEQYF
DNA: TGTGCCAGCATCGGACTAGCGGGGAGAAGCTCCTACGAGCAGTACTTC

V: TRBV29-1
size: NA
J: TRBJ1-3
D: NA
CDR3: CSVVQTDSGNTIYF
DNA: TGCAGCGTTGTACAAACGGACTCTGGAAACACCATATATTTT

V: TRBV2
size: once
J: TRBJ2-2
D: NA
CDR3: CASSEEGGYTGELFF
DNA: TGTGCCAGCAGTGAGGAGGGGGGCTACACCGGGGAGCTGTTTTTT

V: TRBV6-1
size: NA
J: TRBJ1-2
D: NA
CDR3: CASSERPNYGYTF
DNA: TGTGCCAGCAGCGAGAGACCTAACTATGGCTACACCTTC

V: TRBV29-1
size: NA
J: TRBJ2-3
D: NA
CDR3: CSVEEGQRAPRRDTQYF
DNA: TGCAGCGTTGAAGAGGGACAGCGGGCTCCCCGACGGGATACGCAGTATTTT

V: TRBV28
size: NA
J: TRBJ1-1
D: NA
CDR3: CASSELTVLNTEAFF
DNA: TGTGCCAGCAGCGAATTAACAGTCCTGAACACTGAAGCTTTCTTT

V: TRBV5-6
size: few
J: TRBJ1-4
D: NA
CDR3: CASSLAGASSGKLFF
DNA: TGTGCCAGCAGCTTGGCGGGAGCTTCGTCGGGAAAACTGTTTTTT

V: TRBV10-3
size: NA
J: TRBJ1-5
D: NA
CDR3: CAISEGRGNSNQPQHF
DNA: TGTGCCATCAGTGAGGGGCGGGGTAATAGCAATCAGCCCCAGCATTTT

V: TRBV2
size: once
J: TRBJ2-1
D: TRBD2
CDR3: CASSERGTSSFNEQFF
DNA: TGTGCCAGCAGTGAACGCGGGACTAGCTCTTTCAATGAGCAGTTCTTC